The rows below give T cell receptor beta chains drawn from one sample of a study of shared clonotypes between healthy human individuals. Here immunoSEQ multiplex PCR was the method, and the copy in TCRdb shows in-frame clones only, minus some. The sample has 1.5 million to 2.5 million clones; approximately 95% are singletons. What was sequenced was naive CD8+ T cells sorted from blood. All receptors come from a man younger than 30 in good health. The CDR3 runs from the conserved cysteine through the conserved F or W. D genes are given only for firm matches. Clone sizes are given selectively: once, few, many, or a class where the clone is expanded.

v_call	clone_size	j_call	cdr3_length	d_call	cdr3_nt	cdr3_aa
TRBV6-6	NA	TRBJ2-4	14	NA	TGTGCCAGCAGTCGGGGATACGACAAAAACATTCAGTACTTC	CASSRGYDKNIQYF
TRBV7-9	NA	TRBJ2-7	16	TRBD2	TGTGCCAGCACCACTAGCGGCAGAACAACTCCCTACGAGCAGTACTTC	CASTTSGRTTPYEQYF
TRBV4-3	NA	TRBJ2-1	17	NA	TGCGCCAGCAGCCAAGAGGCTAGCTGGAGCTCCTACAATGAGCAGTTCTTC	CASSQEASWSSYNEQFF
TRBV11-2	NA	TRBJ2-7	15	NA	TGTGCCAGCAGCTTAGCGCAGGGCGCTCGGAACGAGCAGTACTTC	CASSLAQGARNEQYF
TRBV2	once	TRBJ2-3	14	NA	TGTGCCAGCAGTTCCGGGACTAGCACAGATACGCAGTATTTT	CASSSGTSTDTQYF
TRBV19	few	TRBJ1-1	13	NA	TGTGCCAGTAGTATTCAGGGGAACACTGAAGCTTTCTTT	CASSIQGNTEAFF
TRBV27	NA	TRBJ2-3	14	TRBD2	TGTGCCAGCAGCCGACTAGCGGGGGGGGATACGCAGTATTTT	CASSRLAGGDTQYF
TRBV19	NA	TRBJ2-7	14	TRBD1	TGTGCCAGTAGTTTCGGGACAGGGAACTACGAGCAGTACTTC	CASSFGTGNYEQYF
TRBV5-3	NA	TRBJ2-1	16	TRBD2	TGTGCCAGAAGCCAATGGACTAGCGGGGGGTTCAATGAGCAGTTCTTC	CARSQWTSGGFNEQFF
TRBV7-9	NA	TRBJ2-6	11	NA	TGTGCCAGCAATGGGGCCAACGTCCTGACTTTC	CASNGANVLTF
TRBV30	NA	TRBJ2-2	13	NA	TGTGCCTGGAGCATAGCCGGGGCCGGGGAGCTGTTTTTT	CAWSIAGAGELFF
TRBV5-1	NA	TRBJ2-5	15	TRBD2	TGCGCCAGCAGATACAGCGGGGGGTTTAGGGAGACCCAGTACTTC	CASRYSGGFRETQYF
TRBV5-6	NA	TRBJ2-6	18	TRBD1	TGTGCCAGCAGCTTCGGCTGGACAGGGCTCTCAGGGGCCAACGTCCTGACTTTC	CASSFGWTGLSGANVLTF
TRBV7-2	NA	TRBJ2-3	17	TRBD2	TGTGCCAGCAGCTCCCGCCTAGCGGGTCCTCCCACAGATACGCAGTATTTT	CASSSRLAGPPTDTQYF
TRBV19	NA	TRBJ2-7	15	NA	TGTGCCAGTAGTTCCTCGACCCGGGGAGTCTACGAGCAGTACTTC	CASSSSTRGVYEQYF
TRBV5-4	NA	TRBJ2-2	18	TRBD2	TGTGCCAGCAGCTTGGGCCCTAGCGGGGGGAATTCCACCGGGGAGCTGTTTTTT	CASSLGPSGGNSTGELFF
TRBV28	NA	TRBJ2-1	14	TRBD2	TGTGCCAGCAGTTACGGGGGGGCCTTGGGTGAGCAGTTCTTC	CASSYGGALGEQFF
TRBV5-4	NA	TRBJ1-1	16	TRBD1	TGTGCCAGCAGGATTCGAGGGGGCCAGGGAGACACTGAAGCTTTCTTT	CASRIRGGQGDTEAFF
TRBV7-8	NA	TRBJ2-2	15	NA	TGTGCCAGCAGCTTAGAGGGGCCGAACACCGGGGAGCTGTTTTTT	CASSLEGPNTGELFF
TRBV11-2	once	TRBJ1-1	12	NA	TGTGCCAGCAGCGTCGGACCAGCGGGAGCTTTCTTT	CASSVGPAGAFF
TRBV6-5	NA	TRBJ2-1	13	NA	TGTGCCAGCAGGGCCTTACAGTTCAATGAGCAGTTCTTC	CASRALQFNEQFF
TRBV5-3	NA	TRBJ2-3	13	NA	TGTGCCAGAAGCTGGGTCCCCGCAGATACGCAGTATTTT	CARSWVPADTQYF
TRBV19	NA	TRBJ2-3	13	NA	TGTGCCAGTAGCAAACAGGGTTTAGATACGCAGTATTTT	CASSKQGLDTQYF